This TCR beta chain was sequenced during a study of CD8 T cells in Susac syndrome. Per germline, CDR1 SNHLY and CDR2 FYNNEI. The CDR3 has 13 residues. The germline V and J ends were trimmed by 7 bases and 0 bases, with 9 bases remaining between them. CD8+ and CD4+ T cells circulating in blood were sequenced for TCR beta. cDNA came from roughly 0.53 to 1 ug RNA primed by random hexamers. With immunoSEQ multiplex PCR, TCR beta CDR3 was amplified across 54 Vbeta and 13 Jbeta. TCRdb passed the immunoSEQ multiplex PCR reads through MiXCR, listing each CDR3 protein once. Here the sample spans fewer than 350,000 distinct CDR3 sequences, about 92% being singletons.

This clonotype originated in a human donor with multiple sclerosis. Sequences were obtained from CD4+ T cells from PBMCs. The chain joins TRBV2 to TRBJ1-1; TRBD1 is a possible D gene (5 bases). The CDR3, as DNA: TGTGCCAGCAAGGGACGTATGAACACTGAAGCTTTCTTT. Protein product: CASKGRMNTEAFF.